What follows are 7 T cell receptor beta chains derived from one specimen sequenced in a study of Ad26.COV2.S vaccination and SARS-CoV-2 variants. The treatment was: over 15 received Ad26.COV2.S at low or high dose, single or two shots; 5 received placebo; per-sample allocation not given. Samples were taken on day 63 after the first vaccine or placebo injection. Some clones are missing from TCRdb's copy, which holds only in-frame ones; the method was immunoSEQ multiplex PCR. Of about 410,000 clones detected, less than 90% appear once; the ten largest clones hold roughly 3.2%. This specimen consisted of peripheral blood, obtained in a trial of Ad26.COV2.S vaccine versus placebo. The origin of the receptors is a person aged 18-65 years who received the Ad26.COV2.S COVID-19 vaccine or a placebo.

The chain links TRBV4-3 to TRBJ2-7; 10 bases are shared with TRBD2. Germline V gives CDR1 LGHNA, CDR2 YSLEER. The length of the CDR3 is 16 residues. V was pared by 3 bases and J by 2 bases, with 7 bases of the junction left unmatched. Here the CDR3 reads CASSQSSSGGTYEQYF. CDR3 bases: TGCGCCAGCAGCCAGTCTTCTAGCGGGGGCACCTACGAGCAGTACTTC.

This clone has a handful of counts. The identical CDR3 is also encoded by other nucleotide sequences in the sample. This sequence joins TRBV5-1 and TRBJ2-5; perhaps D is TRBD1 or TRBD2 (6 bases each). The CDR3 sequence is 14 residues long. The germline CDR1 and CDR2 sequences are SGHRS and YFSETQ. Trimming removed 0 bases from V and 5 bases from J, with 11 bases in between. In nucleotides, the CDR3 is TGCGCCAGCAGCTTGGTAGGGGGGCCGGAGACCCAGTACTTC. This encodes CASSLVGGPETQYF.

The chain links TRBV10-3 to TRBJ2-2, with D hard to call. Germline V gives CDR1 ENHRY, CDR2 SYGVKD. CDR3 length equals 12 residues. The V gene lost 2 bases and the J gene lost 6 bases, with 4 bases spanning the gap. The CDR3 here is CAISEVPGELFF. CDR3 sequence (DNA): TGTGCCATCAGTGAGGTCCCCGGGGAGCTGTTTTTT.

The CDR3 loop reads CASSFDRTWTQYF. The CDR3 DNA sequence: TGTGCCAGCAGCTTCGACCGCACGTGGACCCAGTACTTC. The rearrangement joins TRBV13 to TRBJ2-5; D not resolved. CDR1 is PRHDT and CDR2 is FYEKMQ in the germline V gene (reference sequence). This CDR3 has 13 amino acids. V lost 3 bases to trimming and J lost 7 bases, with 12 bases between them. Together with reference TRBV13 and TRBJ2-5, the CDR3 gives the full variable domain: AAGVIQSPRHLIKEKRETATLKCYPIPRHDTVYWYQQGPGQDPQFLISFYEKMQSDKGSIPDRFSAQQFSDYHSELNMSSLELGDSALYFCASSFDRTWTQYFGPGTRLLVL.

This chain joins TRBV3-1 (or the pseudogene TRBV3-2) and TRBJ1-6; 9 bases line up with TRBD1. There are 17 residues in the CDR3. The trim removed 5 bases at V and 8 bases at J, leaving 13 bases unmatched. The V gene's germline CDR1 is LGHDT and CDR2 YNNKEL (reference sequence). DNA for the CDR3: TGTGCCAGCAGCTCTTCCACTAGACAGGGGGACGATTCACCCCTCCACTTT. This translates into CASSSSTRQGDDSPLHF.

J is TRBJ1-6 and V is TRBV4-1; D perhaps matches TRBD1 (5 bases). Trimming pared 4 bases from V and 8 bases from J, leaving 12 bases between. The germline CDR1 and CDR2 sequences are MGHRA and YSYEKL. The CDR3 is 14 amino acids. The CDR3: CASSREQGDSPLHF. The CDR3 nucleotides are TGCGCCAGCAGCCGGGAACAAGGGGATTCACCCCTCCACTTT.

V and J are TRBV11-2 and TRBJ1-2; no firm D call. The CDR3 consists of 13 residues. Deletions cut 4 bases from V and 2 bases from J, with 8 bases between. Looked up from germline, CDR1 is SGHAT and CDR2 is FQNNGV. The CDR3 coding sequence is TGTGCCAGCAGCTCTCAGAGGAACTATGGCTACACCTTC. Translating gives CASSSQRNYGYTF.